One and the same sample provided the 26 T cell receptor beta chains below, sequenced in a study of naive and memory T cell subsets. An equimolar mix of two oligonucleotides served as the beta constant-region primer for TRBC1 and TRBC2. Via MiXCR, TCRdb re-called the UMI-ligation and nested PCR reads, giving one row per CDR3 protein. Here the sample spans some 150,000 distinct CDR3 sequences, 17% being singletons. The sequenced sample was naive CD4+ T cells from blood. The receptors were sampled from a human donor in good health.

This clonotype came up a few times. The chain joins TRBV15 to TRBJ2-1, with 8 nucleotides matching TRBD2. The CDR3 length is 16 residues. Germline-derived CDR1 and CDR2 are LNHNV and YYDKDF (reference sequence). The V segment lost 4 bases and the J segment 7 bases; nucleotides outside the gene matches: 12. In DNA form, the CDR3 reads TGTGCCACCAGCACCGTAGACGGGAGGGCAGCAAATGAGCAGTTCTTC. This encodes CATSTVDGRAANEQFF.

The chain employs TRBV12-3 or TRBV12-4 and TRBJ2-1, with a tentative D call TRBD1 (5 bases). The CDR3 has 15 residues. V lost 3 bases to trimming and J lost 6 bases, with 15 bases between them. In nucleotides, the CDR3 is TGTGCCAGCAGTTTTTTGGGCCAGGGCCGCAATGAGCAGTTCTTC. Residues: CASSFLGQGRNEQFF.

This clonotype has only a few counts. The rearrangement joins TRBV7-9 to TRBJ1-2; TRBD1 matches 8 bases. J gave up 6 bases and V 5 bases, and 11 bases lay outside the gene matches. This CDR3 is built from 15 residues. CDR1 and CDR2 from the germline V gene are SEHNR and FQNEAQ (reference sequence). The CDR3 loop reads CASSLGQGILDGYTF. The CDR3 nucleotides read TGTGCCAGCAGCCTCGGACAGGGAATTTTGGATGGCTACACCTTC.

This chain connects TRBV2 to TRBJ2-3; 11 nucleotides align to TRBD2. CDR1 is SNHLY and CDR2 is FYNNEI in the germline V gene. The junction had 4 bases not matched to a gene; V was cut back by 4 bases and J by 1 base. The CDR3 contains 16 residues. This CDR3 is CASSALAGGGTDTQYF. CDR3 DNA: TGTGCCAGCAGTGCCCTAGCGGGAGGTGGCACAGATACGCAGTATTTT.

This clonotype has at least ten counts. The chain combines TRBV10-3 with TRBJ2-7; possibly TRBD1 or TRBD2 for D (5 bases each). This CDR3 has 14 amino acids. Per the germline V gene, CDR1 is ENHRY and CDR2 is SYGVKD. The V end lost 10 bases, the J end lost 4 bases, and 20 bases lay between the germline ends. The CDR3, as DNA: TGTGCCACCGCCCCGGGGCAGGGTTGGTACGAGCAGTACTTC. It is translated as CATAPGQGWYEQYF.

This clonotype was seen a few times. The rearrangement links TRBV27 to TRBJ1-5, with D tentatively TRBD1 (5 bases). CDR1 is MNHEY and CDR2 is SMNVEV in the germline V gene (reference sequence). CDR3 length: 14 residues. V gave up 1 base and J gave up 6 bases, with 10 bases separating them. CDR3 residues: CASSLFGAAQPQHF. Written as DNA, the CDR3 is TGTGCCAGCAGTTTATTCGGGGCGGCTCAGCCCCAGCATTTT.

The rearrangement links TRBV5-1 to TRBJ2-3; 10 nucleotides match TRBD2. This CDR3 is built from 16 residues. The germline CDR1 and CDR2 sequences are SGHRS and YFSETQ. The V segment lost 0 bases and the J segment 4 bases; nucleotides outside the gene matches: 5. CDR3 sequence (DNA): TGCGCCAGCAGCTTGGACCTAGCGGGAGTTGCAGATACGCAGTATTTT. Translating it yields CASSLDLAGVADTQYF. The full variable domain, rest sourced from reference TRBV5-1 and TRBJ2-3, is KAGVTQTPRYLIKTRGQQVTLSCSPISGHRSVSWYQQTPGQGLQFLFEYFSETQRNKGNFPGRFSGRQFSNSRSEMNVSTLELGDSALYLCASSLDLAGVADTQYFGPGTRLTVL.

This clonotype appeared a few times. This rearrangement joins TRBV4-3 to TRBJ2-7; D is perhaps TRBD1 or TRBD2 (6 bases each). The germline V and J ends were trimmed by 0 bases and 7 bases, with 13 bases remaining between them. Per germline, CDR1 LGHNA and CDR2 YSLEER. The CDR3 has 14 residues. The CDR3 DNA reads as TGCGCCAGCAGCCAAGATAAAGGGGGACTGGAGCAGTACTTC. Translated, it gives CASSQDKGGLEQYF.

CDR3 in DNA: TGTGCCACCAGTGACACCGGGACCACCGATGAGCAGTTCTTC. Translating gives CATSDTGTTDEQFF. The chain is built from TRBV24-1 and TRBJ2-1, with D possibly called TRBD1 or TRBD2 (5 bases each). This CDR3 is built from 14 residues. The V and J ends lost 4 bases and 8 bases respectively, with 14 bases between them. The germline CDR1 and CDR2 sequences are KGHDR and SFDVKD.

The chain joins TRBV20-1 to TRBJ1-2; TRBD1 aligns across 10 bases. The CDR3 length is 17 residues. V shed 0 bases, J shed 1 base, and the junction held 8 bases outside the gene matches. Per the germline V gene, CDR1 is DFQATT and CDR2 is SNEGSKA (reference sequence). CDR3 nucleotides: TGCAGTGCTAGAGACGTGGGACAGGGGAAGGGTAACTATGGCTACACCTTC. This translates into CSARDVGQGKGNYGYTF.

This clonotype was detected ten times or more. The chain couples TRBV6-6 to TRBJ2-1, with a tentative D call TRBD1 (6 bases). Germline V gene lookup returns CDR1 MNHNY and CDR2 SVGAGI (reference sequence). The CDR3 contains 15 residues. Trimming left V 7 bases short and J 0 bases short, with 13 bases between. The DNA of the CDR3 is TGTGCCAGCACTAGGGGGAGTCCCTCCTACAATGAGCAGTTCTTC. This translates into CASTRGSPSYNEQFF.

In its sample, this clonotype was seen a few times. The chain combines TRBV19 with TRBJ1-4; unclear D gene. This CDR3 is 16 amino acids long. Germline values: CDR1 LNHDA, CDR2 SQIVND (reference sequence). V gave up 5 bases and J gave up 7 bases, with 20 bases separating them. The CDR3: CASSLRIALGGEKLFF. The CDR3 region has the DNA TGTGCCAGTAGTCTTCGGATCGCGCTGGGAGGTGAAAAACTGTTTTTT.

This clonotype came up a few times. The J gene is TRBJ2-7, the V gene TRBV3-1; 7 nucleotides match TRBD1. The ends lost 4 bases at V and 2 bases at J; junction bases unmatched: 8. The CDR3 length is 15 residues. The germline CDR1 and CDR2 sequences are LGHDT and YNNKEL (reference sequence). Written as DNA, the CDR3 is TGTGCCAGCAGCCCATCAGGGACAGCCGCCTACGAGCAGTACTTC. This translates into CASSPSGTAAYEQYF.

This clonotype was recorded a few times. V usage is TRBV4-2 and J usage is TRBJ2-7; unclear D gene. The CDR3 covers 16 residues. V gave up 1 base and J gave up 3 bases, with 16 bases separating them. Per germline, CDR1 LGHNA and CDR2 YNFKEQ. The CDR3 region has the DNA TGTGCCAGCAGCCAAGCGGTCCGCGGAACCATCTACGAGCAGTACTTC. Translating it yields CASSQAVRGTIYEQYF.

This rearrangement joins TRBV7-2 to TRBJ1-1, with a tentative D call TRBD1 (5 bases). CDR1 and CDR2 (germline): SGHTA, FQGNSA. V gave up 4 bases and J gave up 1 base, with 16 bases separating them. This CDR3 has 16 residues. The CDR3 DNA reads TGTGCCAGCAGCTCACGCCGGGGCTCGGCGAACACTGAAGCTTTCTTT. Translating it yields CASSSRRGSANTEAFF. Variable domain in full (rest from reference TRBV7-2 and TRBJ1-1): GAGVSQSPSNKVTEKGKDVELRCDPISGHTALYWYRQSLGQGLEFLIYFQGNSAPDKSGLPSDRFSAERTGGSVSTLTIQRTQQEDSAVYLCASSSRRGSANTEAFFGQGTRLTVV.

This clonotype was detected a few times. The J gene is TRBJ1-2, the V gene TRBV20-1; D remains ambiguous. CDR1 DFQATT and CDR2 SNEGSKA come from the germline V gene (reference sequence). CDR3 length: 12 amino acids. V lost 2 bases and J 8 bases, leaving 12 bases between the germline ends. The CDR3 reads CSARLETGGYTF. CDR3 nucleotide sequence: TGCAGTGCTAGACTGGAGACGGGGGGCTACACCTTC.

A few counts support this clonotype. This sequence joins TRBV6-6 and TRBJ2-2; 16 positions match TRBD2. The CDR3 runs to 16 residues. The V gene end was trimmed by 5 bases and the J gene end by 7 bases; junction bases not matched to a gene: 4. Germline loops: CDR1 MNHNY, CDR2 SVGAGI (reference sequence). CDR3: CASSGTSGRVNGELFF. As DNA, the CDR3 is TGTGCCAGCAGTGGGACTAGCGGGAGGGTTAACGGGGAGCTGTTTTTT.

This clonotype was recorded many times. The rearrangement links TRBV5-1 to TRBJ1-1, with 9 bases matching TRBD1. With V trimmed by 5 bases and J by 3 bases, 2 bases remained unmatched. The CDR3 sequence is 13 residues long. Germline CDR1 reads SGHRS; CDR2 reads YFSETQ. This CDR3 is CASSDRGYTEAFF. The CDR3 DNA follows: TGCGCCAGCAGTGACAGGGGGTACACTGAAGCTTTCTTT.

This rearrangement joins TRBV6-6 to TRBJ1-5; D is possibly TRBD1 (5 bases). The germline gives CDR1 MNHNY, CDR2 SVGAGI (reference sequence). The V end was cut by 0 bases, the J end by 5 bases, with 17 bases between. The CDR3 consists of 17 residues. CDR3 residues: CASSYSMAGREDQPQHF. The CDR3 DNA follows: TGTGCCAGCAGTTACTCGATGGCAGGGAGGGAGGATCAGCCCCAGCATTTT.

The chain couples TRBV5-1 to TRBJ2-5, with 7 bases matching TRBD2. The CDR3 is 15 amino acids. The germline V gene has CDR1 SGHRS and CDR2 YFSETQ. The ends lost 4 bases at V and 5 bases at J; junction bases unmatched: 11. The CDR3 sequence: CASSPPAGRRETQYF. As DNA, the CDR3 is TGCGCCAGCAGCCCACCAGCGGGGCGGAGGGAGACCCAGTACTTC.

J is TRBJ2-7 and V is TRBV20-1; D gene unclear. Trimming cost V 2 bases and J 0 bases, with 5 bases left between them. The CDR3 runs to 12 residues. Germline V gene data show CDR1 as DFQATT and CDR2 as SNEGSKA (reference sequence). This CDR3 is CSARLSSYEQYF. Here the CDR3 DNA reads TGCAGTGCTAGACTGAGCTCCTACGAGCAGTACTTC.

This rearrangement joins TRBV6-6 to TRBJ2-3, with no clear D. This CDR3 contains 14 residues. V gave up 2 bases and J gave up 3 bases, with 9 bases separating them. Germline V lookup: CDR1 MNHNY, CDR2 SVGAGI (reference sequence). The CDR3 here is CASSYGDLTDTQYF. DNA for the CDR3: TGTGCCAGCAGTTACGGCGACCTAACAGATACGCAGTATTTT.

This clonotype was detected a few times. V usage is TRBV11-2 and J usage is TRBJ2-3, with 7 nucleotides matching TRBD1. The CDR3 is 14 residues long. The junction had 3 bases not matched to a gene; V was cut back by 4 bases and J by 2 bases. The germline gives CDR1 SGHAT, CDR2 FQNNGV. DNA for the CDR3: TGTGCCAGCAGCTCAGACAGGGCCACAGATACGCAGTATTTT. Translating gives CASSSDRATDTQYF.

This sequence joins TRBV7-2 and TRBJ2-7; TRBD2 matches 9 bases. J gave up 1 base and V 5 bases, and 9 bases lay outside the gene matches. The CDR3 spans 16 residues. Per germline, CDR1 SGHTA and CDR2 FQGNSA. CDR3 DNA: TGTGCCAGCAGCGTGACGGGACTAGCCTCATCCTACGAGCAGTACTTC. Translated, it gives CASSVTGLASSYEQYF.

This clonotype has a handful of counts. This chain connects TRBV27 to TRBJ2-2, with 11 bases fitting TRBD2. Trimming cost V 6 bases and J 7 bases; bases outside gene matches: 13. Germline CDR1 is MNHEY and CDR2 is SMNVEV (reference sequence). This CDR3 is 17 amino acids long. This CDR3 reads CASSDRPGLAASGELFF. The CDR3 DNA sequence: TGTGCCAGCAGCGACCGACCGGGACTAGCGGCAAGCGGGGAGCTGTTTTTT.

J is TRBJ2-3 and V is TRBV10-2, with 12 positions matching TRBD2. There are 14 residues in the CDR3. After removal of 8 bases from V and 3 bases from J, the junction contained 3 bases not matched to a gene. The germline V gene encodes CDR1 WSHSY and CDR2 SAAADI. This CDR3 reads CASEGLAGTDTQYF. CDR3 in DNA: TGCGCCAGCGAAGGACTAGCGGGGACAGATACGCAGTATTTT.